This entry features one T cell receptor (beta chain) sequence. Its matching antigen is unknown. The data are from a study of OX40 agonist ivuxolimab in advanced cancers. Study conclusions and caveats: Clones of CD4+ and CD8+ blood T cells grew by week 6 at doses of 0.1 to 3.0 mg/kg.

TCRdb's copy holds only in-frame clones and misses some; the assay was immunoSEQ multiplex PCR. The sample has roughly 55,000 clones; about 80% are singletons. Blood was sampled at baseline, cycle 4 day 1, and cycle 7 day 1. This CDR3 is built from 15 residues. The germline CDR1 and CDR2 sequences are MNHNS and SASEGT. Deletions cut 1 base from V and 5 bases from J, with 14 bases between. The chain combines TRBV6-1 with TRBJ1-2, with D maybe TRBD1 (5 bases). Sequenced material: CD4+ or CD8+ T cells sorted from blood, taken in a trial of the OX40 agonist ivuxolimab. The receptor was isolated from an adult with an advanced solid tumor such as melanoma, head and neck, liver or kidney cancer. The CDR3 loop is CASSEGYGAGYGYTF. The CDR3 DNA reads TGTGCCAGCAGTGAAGGATATGGGGCAGGTTATGGCTACACCTTC.